The T cell receptor (beta chain) under discussion was sequenced for a study of blood T cell repertoires in COVID-19. Study at large: Material from acute and convalescent COVID-19 was sourced from the United States, Italy and Spain. T cells, B-cell-depleted T cells, or PBMCs supplied cDNA or gDNA.

Germline CDR1 reads LNHDA; CDR2 reads SQIVND (reference sequence). This CDR3 is 16 amino acids long. The V and J ends lost 4 bases and 3 bases, in that order; junction bases with no gene match: 6. Per the authors' pipeline: The assay estimated nucleated cells by amplifying reference gene primers. TCRdb keeps only in-frame clones here, not all; method: immunoSEQ multiplex PCR. For V, J and clone size, that table is used; D and trimming come from the DNA. The data show some 170,000 clones, roughly four fifths seen once. This TCR derives from a human donor in a cohort sampled during active COVID-19. The V call is TRBV19, the J call TRBJ2-1; 10 nucleotides match TRBD2. Sample: peripheral blood. CDR3 sequence: CASSTSLAGGYNEQFF. The CDR3 DNA is TGTGCCAGTAGTACCTCCTTAGCGGGGGGCTACAATGAGCAGTTCTTC.